This is a list of T cell receptor beta chains from one sample in a study of shared clonotypes between healthy human individuals. Sequencing was performed with immunoSEQ multiplex PCR; in TCRdb, only in-frame clones are kept and a portion is missing. The sample holds about 2,100,000 clones, approximately 94% seen once. Sequencing input: naive CD8+ T cells from PBMCs. The receptors shown here come from a man younger than 35 in good health. Some clones in this sample may be carry-over from other donors' samples. Both conserved end residues are part of each CDR3. A D gene is named only where the DNA matches it firmly. Not all rows give a size; the values are once, few, many and, for expanded clones, a class.

DNA: TGTGCTAGTGGAGAAACACAGGGCCCCTTGAACACTGAAGCTTTCTTT; CDR3: CASGETQGPLNTEAFF; size: .; J: TRBJ1-1; D: .; V: TRBV12-5
DNA: TGTGCCAGCAGCTTACGCCCTCTCTACGAGCAGTACTTC; CDR3: CASSLRPLYEQYF; size: .; J: TRBJ2-7; D: .; V: TRBV5-8
DNA: TGTGCCAGCAGCTTAGCCCCCTTGGTGGGAAACACCATATATTTT; CDR3: CASSLAPLVGNTIYF; size: .; J: TRBJ1-3; D: .; V: TRBV7-9
DNA: TGCGCCAGCAGCCAAGATTACAGGGGTACCTATGGCTACACCTTC; CDR3: CASSQDYRGTYGYTF; size: .; J: TRBJ1-2; D: TRBD1; V: TRBV4-3
DNA: TGTGCCAGCAGCCCCTACTGGACAGGGAACGGCAACGAGCAGTACTTC; CDR3: CASSPYWTGNGNEQYF; size: .; J: TRBJ2-7; D: TRBD1; V: TRBV6-6
DNA: TGTGCCACCAGCAGAGGTCCGGGACGAGAAGAGACCCAGTACTTC; CDR3: CATSRGPGREETQYF; size: .; J: TRBJ2-5; D: .; V: TRBV15
DNA: TGTGCCAGCACCCAGGGGATCAATCAGCCCCAGCATTTT; CDR3: CASTQGINQPQHF; size: .; J: TRBJ1-5; D: .; V: TRBV28
DNA: TGCGCCAGCAGCCAACTAAGGACTAGCGGAAAACACTACAATGAGCAGTTCTTC; CDR3: CASSQLRTSGKHYNEQFF; size: .; J: TRBJ2-1; D: TRBD2; V: TRBV4-1
DNA: TGTGCCAGTAGTACAATCCGGGGGAACACTGAAGCTTTCTTT; CDR3: CASSTIRGNTEAFF; size: .; J: TRBJ1-1; D: .; V: TRBV19
DNA: TGTGCCAGCAGCTTAGTCGCCGGGACTAGCGGCTACAATGAGCAGTTCTTC; CDR3: CASSLVAGTSGYNEQFF; size: .; J: TRBJ2-1; D: TRBD2; V: TRBV11-2
DNA: TGTGCCAGCAGCACCTCACAGGGGGGGTCTTGGAATGAGCAGTTCTTC; CDR3: CASSTSQGGSWNEQFF; size: .; J: TRBJ2-1; D: .; V: TRBV5-6
DNA: TGTGCCAGCAGCTTAGTGGGACTAGCGGTCCCACCCTACGAGCAGTACTTC; CDR3: CASSLVGLAVPPYEQYF; size: .; J: TRBJ2-7; D: TRBD2; V: TRBV7-2
DNA: TGTGCCTGGCATTCAAACCTACACAGAGTCGTCCACTTT; CDR3: CAWHSNLHRVVHF; size: .; J: TRBJ1-6; D: .; V: TRBV30
DNA: TGTGCCAGCAGCGAGGGGGGTGGGCGCAATCAGCCCCAGCATTTT; CDR3: CASSEGGGRNQPQHF; size: once; J: TRBJ1-5; D: .; V: TRBV9
DNA: TGCAGCGTCCAGACAGGGCCCTACGAGCAGTACTTC; CDR3: CSVQTGPYEQYF; size: .; J: TRBJ2-7; D: TRBD1; V: TRBV29-1